These T cell receptor beta chains were read from a single sample in a study of blood T cells in healthy people across ages. One entry per CDR3 protein results from TCRdb running MiXCR on the 5' RACE reads. This table holds around 1,600,000 distinct CDR3 sequences, roughly 43% found once. The sequencing sample was made of blood. The source of these receptors is a woman aged 18-29 years in good health. CDR3s include the opening cysteine and the closing phenylalanine or tryptophan. The order of the fields is J gene, clone size, D gene, V gene, CDR3 protein, CDR3 DNA. The D gene is left open where the match is weak. Clone size appears in some rows only: once, few, many, or a class for an expanded clone.

J: TRBJ2-7
size: NA
D: NA
V: TRBV2
CDR3: CASSIGRQYF
DNA: TGTGCCAGCAGCATAGGGCGGCAGTACTTC

J: TRBJ1-6
size: NA
D: NA
V: TRBV5-1
CDR3: CASSLDTETGSLHF
DNA: TGCGCCAGCAGCTTGGACACCGAGACTGGATCCCTCCACTTT

J: TRBJ2-5
size: NA
D: TRBD2
V: TRBV9
CDR3: CASSVEGTRYETQYF
DNA: TGTGCCAGCAGCGTAGAAGGGACTAGGTACGAGACCCAGTACTTC

J: TRBJ2-3
size: NA
D: TRBD2
V: TRBV20-1
CDR3: CSAAGLALRTDTQYF
DNA: TGCAGTGCCGCGGGACTAGCGCTTCGCACAGATACGCAGTATTTT

J: TRBJ2-7
size: NA
D: TRBD2
V: TRBV20-1
CDR3: CGSGLAGGGSSYNEQYF
DNA: TGCGGTTCGGGACTAGCGGGAGGAGGGTCGAGCTACAATGAGCAGTACTTC

J: TRBJ1-6
size: few
D: NA
V: TRBV4-3
CDR3: CASSQKTGRSSYNSPLHF
DNA: TGCGCCAGCAGCCAGAAGACAGGTAGAAGCTCCTATAATTCACCCCTCCACTTT

J: TRBJ2-5
size: NA
D: TRBD2
V: TRBV5-1
CDR3: CASSLLAGELGEQYF
DNA: TGCGCCAGCAGCTTACTAGCGGGAGAACTAGGGGAGCAGTACTTC

J: TRBJ2-1
size: NA
D: NA
V: TRBV5-1
CDR3: CASRSGPPMNEQFF
DNA: TGCGCCAGCAGATCGGGACCGCCTATGAATGAGCAGTTCTTC

J: TRBJ2-1
size: NA
D: NA
V: TRBV4-3
CDR3: CASSPHRVHEQFF
DNA: TGCGCCAGCAGCCCCCACAGGGTCCATGAGCAGTTCTTC

J: TRBJ2-3
size: few
D: NA
V: TRBV7-2
CDR3: CASSFDRRAGDTQYF
DNA: TGTGCCAGCAGCTTTGACAGGAGGGCCGGAGATACGCAGTATTTT

J: TRBJ2-1
size: NA
D: NA
V: TRBV12-3/TRBV12-4
CDR3: CASSLSATGFEYNEQFF
DNA: TGTGCCAGCAGTCTTAGCGCTACCGGTTTTGAGTACAATGAGCAGTTCTTC

J: TRBJ2-3
size: few
D: TRBD1
V: TRBV2
CDR3: CASSPTGITDTQYF
DNA: TGTGCCAGCAGCCCGACAGGGATCACAGATACGCAGTATTTT

J: TRBJ2-1
size: few
D: NA
V: TRBV7-2
CDR3: CASGQSTPNEQFF
DNA: TGTGCCAGCGGACAGTCGACGCCGAATGAGCAGTTCTTC

J: TRBJ2-5
size: few
D: NA
V: TRBV10-3
CDR3: CAIREEETQYF
DNA: TGTGCCATCAGAGAGGAAGAGACCCAGTACTTC

J: TRBJ2-7
size: many
D: NA
V: TRBV12-3/TRBV12-4
CDR3: CASSTDNSYEQYF
DNA: TGTGCCAGCAGCACGGACAACTCCTACGAGCAGTACTTC

J: TRBJ1-2
size: NA
D: NA
V: TRBV6-2/TRBV6-3
CDR3: CASNPQTAGGYGYTF
DNA: TGTGCCAGCAATCCTCAGACGGCCGGGGGCTATGGCTACACCTTC

J: TRBJ2-5
size: NA
D: TRBD1
V: TRBV20-1
CDR3: CSARGFSGGKYF
DNA: TGCAGTGCTAGAGGCTTCTCAGGGGGAAAGTACTTC

J: TRBJ2-1
size: many
D: NA
V: TRBV20-1
CDR3: CSAPAYNEQFF
DNA: TGCAGTGCCCCGGCCTACAATGAGCAGTTCTTC

J: TRBJ2-1
size: NA
D: NA
V: TRBV4-1
CDR3: CASSQAGAGTQFF
DNA: TGCGCCAGCAGCCAAGCGGGGGCGGGGACCCAGTTCTTC

J: TRBJ2-5
size: NA
D: NA
V: TRBV6-2/TRBV6-3
CDR3: CASSPRPNPGEQYF
DNA: TGTGCCAGCAGTCCCAGGCCAAACCCGGGTGAGCAGTACTTC

J: TRBJ1-1
size: NA
D: NA
V: TRBV2
CDR3: CASTMTSTEAFF
DNA: TGTGCCAGCACTATGACGAGCACTGAAGCTTTCTTT

J: TRBJ2-7
size: NA
D: TRBD2
V: TRBV12-3/TRBV12-4
CDR3: CASSTSGGLGEQYF
DNA: TGTGCCAGCAGTACCAGCGGGGGACTTGGGGAGCAGTACTTC

J: TRBJ2-7
size: NA
D: TRBD2
V: TRBV7-2
CDR3: CASSLGAGRREQYF
DNA: TGTGCCAGCAGCTTAGGAGCGGGGCGTCGCGAGCAGTACTTC

J: TRBJ1-2
size: many
D: NA
V: TRBV29-1
CDR3: CSVGRKGSGYTF
DNA: TGCAGCGTGGGAAGAAAAGGGTCCGGCTACACCTTC

J: TRBJ1-1
size: NA
D: NA
V: TRBV4-2
CDR3: CASSKSRDMNTEAFF
DNA: TGTGCCAGCAGCAAGAGCAGGGATATGAACACTGAAGCTTTCTTT

J: TRBJ1-4
size: NA
D: NA
V: TRBV7-7
CDR3: CASSPGQKNEKLFF
DNA: TGTGCTAGCAGCCCTGGACAGAAAAATGAAAAACTGTTTTTT

J: TRBJ2-2
size: NA
D: NA
V: TRBV25-1
CDR3: CASSGILGAGNTGELFF
DNA: TGTGCCAGCAGTGGAATTCTCGGGGCAGGGAACACCGGGGAGCTGTTTTTT

J: TRBJ2-1
size: NA
D: NA
V: TRBV20-1
CDR3: CSASRLFEQFF
DNA: TGCAGTGCTTCCAGATTGTTTGAGCAGTTCTTC

J: TRBJ2-3
size: few
D: NA
V: TRBV15
CDR3: CATSRNGGDTQYF
DNA: TGTGCCACCAGCAGAAACGGGGGCGATACGCAGTATTTT

J: TRBJ2-4
size: NA
D: TRBD1
V: TRBV9
CDR3: CASSTRTGNIQYF
DNA: TGTGCCAGCAGCACCCGGACAGGGAACATTCAGTACTTC

J: TRBJ1-1
size: few
D: NA
V: TRBV12-3/TRBV12-4
CDR3: CASSLPRPWNTEAFF
DNA: TGTGCCAGCAGTTTACCTAGACCCTGGAACACTGAAGCTTTCTTT

J: TRBJ2-1
size: NA
D: NA
V: TRBV27
CDR3: CASSLPTSTGGSGNSSYNEQFF
DNA: TGTGCCAGCAGTTTACCTACTTCAACGGGTGGTAGCGGAAACAGCTCCTACAATGAGCAGTTCTTC

J: TRBJ2-7
size: NA
D: TRBD1
V: TRBV27
CDR3: CASSFPSRTGFYEQYF
DNA: TGTGCCAGCAGTTTCCCCTCCCGGACAGGATTTTACGAGCAGTACTTC

J: TRBJ2-3
size: once
D: NA
V: TRBV20-1
CDR3: CSARFGTDGTDTQYF
DNA: TGCAGTGCTAGGTTCGGGACTGACGGCACAGATACGCAGTATTTT

J: TRBJ1-2
size: NA
D: NA
V: TRBV15
CDR3: CATSRGVGYGYTF
DNA: TGTGCCACCAGCAGGGGGGTCGGCTATGGCTACACCTTC

J: TRBJ2-4
size: NA
D: TRBD1
V: TRBV11-2
CDR3: CASSFNDRGGQYF
DNA: TGTGCCAGCAGTTTTAACGACAGGGGCGGGCAGTACTTC

J: TRBJ2-3
size: few
D: TRBD1
V: TRBV12-3/TRBV12-4
CDR3: CASSLGDSGDTQYF
DNA: TGTGCCAGCAGTTTAGGGGACAGCGGAGATACGCAGTATTTT

J: TRBJ1-1
size: few
D: NA
V: TRBV12-3/TRBV12-4
CDR3: CASTSVAGREGAFF
DNA: TGTGCCAGCACCTCAGTAGCAGGCCGTGAGGGAGCTTTCTTT

J: TRBJ2-2
size: NA
D: TRBD1
V: TRBV6-6
CDR3: CASRTGQGSGELFF
DNA: TGTGCCAGCAGGACAGGACAGGGGTCCGGGGAGCTGTTTTTT

J: TRBJ2-3
size: NA
D: NA
V: TRBV7-9
CDR3: CASSSLMSGPSTDTQYF
DNA: TGTGCCAGCAGCTCCCTCATGAGCGGACCCAGCACAGATACGCAGTATTTT

J: TRBJ1-5
size: NA
D: NA
V: TRBV6-1
CDR3: CASSEAGRNNQPQHF
DNA: TGTGCCAGCAGTGAAGCCGGTAGGAACAATCAGCCCCAGCATTTT

J: TRBJ1-2
size: NA
D: NA
V: TRBV20-1
CDR3: CSARINRRGYGYTF
DNA: TGCAGTGCTAGAATCAACAGGCGCGGATATGGCTACACCTTC

J: TRBJ1-1
size: NA
D: NA
V: TRBV30
CDR3: CAWSPVGGTGAFF
DNA: TGTGCCTGGAGTCCCGTGGGGGGGACTGGAGCTTTCTTT

J: TRBJ2-7
size: NA
D: TRBD1
V: TRBV2
CDR3: CASSQTGGEYEQYF
DNA: TGTGCCAGCAGCCAGACAGGGGGCGAGTACGAGCAGTACTTC

J: TRBJ1-1
size: NA
D: NA
V: TRBV3-1
CDR3: CASSQSGWADTEAFF
DNA: TGTGCCAGCAGCCAGTCCGGGTGGGCGGACACTGAAGCTTTCTTT

J: TRBJ1-6
size: NA
D: TRBD1
V: TRBV27
CDR3: CASSFLIPGQNSPLHF
DNA: TGTGCCAGCAGTTTTTTAATACCGGGACAGAATTCACCCCTCCACTTT

J: TRBJ2-3
size: NA
D: NA
V: TRBV12-5
CDR3: CASGLGGGDTQYF
DNA: TGTGCTAGTGGTTTGGGTGGGGGAGATACGCAGTATTTT

J: TRBJ2-1
size: NA
D: NA
V: TRBV7-9
CDR3: CASSGFRLSYNEQFF
DNA: TGTGCCAGCAGCGGATTTAGATTATCCTACAATGAGCAGTTCTTC

J: TRBJ2-1
size: many
D: NA
V: TRBV5-1
CDR3: CASSLAAGSYNEQFF
DNA: TGCGCCAGCAGCTTGGCGGCGGGCTCCTACAATGAGCAGTTCTTC

J: TRBJ1-1
size: few
D: NA
V: TRBV19
CDR3: CASSSRAALNTEAFF
DNA: TGTGCCAGTAGTTCCAGGGCGGCCCTGAACACTGAAGCTTTCTTT

J: TRBJ2-7
size: few
D: NA
V: TRBV7-2
CDR3: CASSSMTGDSYEQYF
DNA: TGTGCCAGCAGCTCAATGACCGGGGACTCCTACGAGCAGTACTTC

J: TRBJ2-2
size: few
D: NA
V: TRBV4-3
CDR3: CASSQGPGVRELFF
DNA: TGCGCCAGCAGCCAGGGGCCAGGGGTGAGGGAGCTGTTTTTT

J: TRBJ2-7
size: NA
D: NA
V: TRBV7-2
CDR3: CAGSLEGARGYEQYF
DNA: TGTGCCGGCAGCTTAGAAGGGGCCCGAGGCTACGAGCAGTACTTC

J: TRBJ1-1
size: NA
D: NA
V: TRBV29-1
CDR3: CSVVKGQNTEAFF
DNA: TGCAGCGTTGTGAAAGGGCAGAACACTGAAGCTTTCTTT